These 31 T cell receptor beta chains originate from one sample sequenced in a study of blood T cell repertoires in COVID-19. Using immunoSEQ multiplex PCR, the repertoire was profiled, and TCRdb retains in-frame clones only, with some absent. The sample lists some 260,000 clones, roughly 90% seen once, with around 6% in the top ten. Specimen: PBMCs or T cells enriched from blood (not recorded which). Every receptor here comes from a woman aged 30 to 39 with acute COVID-19.

The chain couples TRBV11-2 to TRBJ2-7; 8 bases are shared with TRBD1. The CDR3 runs 16 residues. V was clipped by 1 base and J by 3 bases; unmatched bases: 8. Germline V gene data show CDR1 as SGHAT and CDR2 as FQNNGV. The DNA of the CDR3 is TGTGCCAGCAGCTTAGCTGGGGACAGGCCTCTCTACGAGCAGTACTTC. This gives the protein CASSLAGDRPLYEQYF.

This rearrangement joins TRBV28 to TRBJ1-2, with 7 positions matching TRBD1. The CDR3 extends over 13 amino acids. The J segment lost 4 bases and the V segment lost 9 bases, leaving 8 bases of the junction unmatched. The germline V gene encodes CDR1 MDHEN and CDR2 SYDVKM. CDR3 nucleotide sequence: TGTGCCAGTGAGGGGGCGCCCGGCTATGGCTACACCTTC. Translation: CASEGAPGYGYTF.

This chain links TRBV7-6 with TRBJ1-4, with unresolved D. The CDR3 covers 14 residues. CDR1 is SGHVS and CDR2 is FNYEAQ in the germline V gene. The V end lost 1 base, the J end lost 10 bases, and 13 bases lay between the germline ends. CDR3 residues: CASSLGRNRVKLFF. Here the CDR3 DNA reads TGTGCCAGCAGCTTAGGTCGTAACCGGGTAAAACTGTTTTTT.

This clone appeared once. V is TRBV5-1 and J is TRBJ2-7; weak D call: TRBD1 (6 bases). Germline V lookup: CDR1 SGHRS, CDR2 YFSETQ. There are 12 residues in the CDR3. V lost 4 bases, J lost 4 bases, and 9 bases lay in between. CDR3 sequence (DNA): TGCGCCAGCAGCCCCGGACAGTACGAGCAGTACTTC. It encodes CASSPGQYEQYF.

The chain is built from TRBV10-2 and TRBJ2-7, with a possible D match to TRBD1 (6 bases). The CDR3 has 14 amino acids. The germline gives CDR1 WSHSY, CDR2 SAAADI. The ends were cut back, 5 bases at V and 4 bases at J, with 15 bases in the middle. CDR3 protein: CASSTGTQIYEQYF. The CDR3, as DNA: TGCGCCAGCAGTACGGGGACACAGATATACGAGCAGTACTTC.

The count of this clone is one. The rearrangement links TRBV2 to TRBJ2-2; perhaps TRBD1 as D (6 bases). Germline CDR1 and CDR2: SNHLY and FYNNEI. This CDR3 comprises 14 residues. V was pared by 7 bases and J by 4 bases, with 13 bases between. Here the CDR3 reads CASTRDTFTGELFF. The DNA of the CDR3 is TGTGCCAGCACAAGGGACACCTTCACCGGGGAGCTGTTTTTT.

V usage is TRBV7-9 and J usage is TRBJ2-1, with TRBD2 matching over 8 bases. Germline V gene lookup returns CDR1 SEHNR and CDR2 FQNEAQ (reference sequence). The CDR3 covers 18 residues. V trimming: 1 base; J trimming: 2 bases; junction bases outside the gene matches: 10. The CDR3 loop reads CASSLGRMGGGPYNEQFF. CDR3 coding DNA: TGTGCCAGCAGCTTAGGACGGATGGGCGGGGGGCCCTACAATGAGCAGTTCTTC.

Regarding this clone: The junction does not match germline at one end; this may be a read error. The gene calls are TRBV12-3 or TRBV12-4 and TRBJ1-6; 9 bases are a match to TRBD1. This CDR3 is built from 13 residues. The CDR3, as DNA: TGTGCCAGCAGGGAGGGGAAACGGGACAGGGCCAACTTT. Its translation: CASREGKRDRANF.

J is TRBJ2-3 and V is TRBV7-2; 8 nucleotides line up with TRBD1. This CDR3 contains 15 residues. Germline CDR1 and CDR2: SGHTA and FQGNSA. V lost 4 bases and J lost 5; bases outside the gene matches: 8. CDR3 protein: CASSSPGQAQDTQYF. CDR3 coding DNA: TGTGCCAGCAGCTCACCGGGACAGGCACAAGATACGCAGTATTTT.

This rearrangement joins TRBV7-2 to TRBJ1-3; D may be TRBD1 (6 bases). The CDR3 sequence is 17 residues long. The V gene's germline CDR1 is SGHTA and CDR2 FQGNSA. V was shortened by 4 bases and J by 2 bases, with 18 bases between the two germline ends. The CDR3 DNA follows: TGTGCCAGCAGCTCGAATCCCGGACAGTGGGCTGGAAACACCATATATTTT. Protein sequence: CASSSNPGQWAGNTIYF.

This chain joins TRBV19 and TRBJ2-2; TRBD2 matches at 8 bases. V trimming: 8 bases; J trimming: 9 bases; junction bases outside the gene matches: 20. Germline lookup yields CDR1 LNHDA and CDR2 SQIVND (reference sequence). The length of the CDR3 is 17 residues. CDR3 in amino acids: CASWAGSSGDPRRELFF. The DNA for the CDR3 is TGTGCCAGTTGGGCAGGGAGTAGCGGGGATCCACGTCGGGAGCTGTTTTTT. Full variable domain (outside the CDR3, taken from reference TRBV19 and TRBJ2-2): DGGITQSPKYLFRKEGQNVTLSCEQNLNHDAMYWYRQDPGQGLRLIYYSQIVNDFQKGDIAEGYSVSREKKESFPLTVTSAQKNPTAFYLCASWAGSSGDPRRELFFGEGSRLTVL.

The chain has TRBV30 and TRBJ2-1; 13 bases align to TRBD2. CDR3 size: 14 residues. With 1 base clipped from V and 8 bases from J, the junction kept 2 bases outside the gene matches. The germline CDR1 and CDR2 sequences are GTSNPN and SVGIG (reference sequence). The CDR3 DNA is TGTGCCTGGAGTGCCGGACTAGCGGGGGATGAGCAGTTCTTC. Translating gives CAWSAGLAGDEQFF.

This sequence joins TRBV11-1 and TRBJ1-1; D gene uncertain. The CDR3 length is 12 residues. V was pared by 5 bases and J by 4 bases, with 8 bases between. From germline, CDR1 is SGHAT and CDR2 FQDESV (reference sequence). CDR3 in DNA: TGTGCCAGCAGCCCTCAGTCCACTGAAGCTTTCTTT. Protein: CASSPQSTEAFF.

J is TRBJ2-7 and V is TRBV2, with 8 positions matching TRBD1. Germline V CDR1 and CDR2: SNHLY, FYNNEI. J lost 6 bases, V lost 11 bases, and 9 bases had no gene match. The CDR3 spans 12 residues. The CDR3 loop reads CAGTGTVAEQYF. The CDR3 nucleotides read TGTGCCGGGACAGGAACTGTGGCCGAGCAGTACTTC.

This chain uses TRBV7-9 with TRBJ1-5, with a tentative D call TRBD1 (5 bases). CDR3 length equals 15 residues. Germline CDR1 reads SEHNR; CDR2 reads FQNEAQ (reference sequence). V was trimmed by 5 bases and J by 0 bases, leaving 11 bases between them. The DNA for the CDR3 is TGTGCCAGCAGCACGGACAAGCATAGCAATCAGCCCCAGCATTTT. This translates into CASSTDKHSNQPQHF.

This chain links TRBV3-1 (or the pseudogene TRBV3-2) with TRBJ1-6; 8 nucleotides agree with TRBD1. Germline V gives CDR1 LGHDT, CDR2 YNNKEL (reference sequence). The CDR3 has 16 residues. With 5 bases clipped from V and 8 bases from J, the junction kept 11 bases outside the gene matches. CDR3 in amino acids: CASSLRTGRLDSPLHF. For the CDR3, the DNA is TGTGCCAGCAGCTTAAGGACAGGGCGTTTGGATTCACCCCTCCACTTT.

This chain uses TRBV10-2 with TRBJ2-6, with 14 bases aligning to TRBD2. The CDR3 loop spans 20 amino acids. The germline V gene has CDR1 WSHSY and CDR2 SAAADI. Losses at the gene ends were 6 bases for V and 4 bases for J; bases not matched to a gene: 14. The CDR3 region has the DNA TGCGCCAGCAGCGCCCGGACTAGCGGGAGGCCCATAGGGGGGGCCAACGTCCTGACTTTC. It codes for CASSARTSGRPIGGANVLTF.

Only a few counts were recorded for this clone. The chain recombines TRBV9 with TRBJ2-7; 7 bases are a match to TRBD1. CDR3 length: 14 residues. J gave up 1 base and V 4 bases, and 5 bases lay outside the gene matches. In germline, CDR1 is SGDLS, CDR2 YYNGEE. CDR3 amino acids: CASSIGQESYEQYF. CDR3 nucleotides: TGTGCCAGCAGCATAGGACAGGAGTCCTACGAGCAGTACTTC.

This clone came up once. The rearrangement links TRBV18 to TRBJ2-1, with 12 bases identical to TRBD1. CDR1 is KGHSH, CDR2 LQKENI, per germline. Unmatched junction bases numbered 3, after V lost 5 bases and J lost 4 bases. The CDR3 is 15 amino acids. In DNA form, the CDR3 reads TGTGCCAGCTCAACGGGACAGGGGGCTTACAATGAGCAGTTCTTC. It is translated as CASSTGQGAYNEQFF. The full variable domain, with the rest looked up from reference TRBV18 and TRBJ2-1, is NAGVMQNPRHLVRRRGQEARLRCSPMKGHSHVYWYRQLPEEGLKFMVYLQKENIIDESGMPKERFSAEFPKEGPSILRIQQVVRGDSAAYFCASSTGQGAYNEQFFGPGTRLTVL.

The V call is TRBV2, the J call TRBJ2-1; D not certain. The V end lost 3 bases, the J end lost 4 bases, and 10 bases lay between the germline ends. Per germline, CDR1 SNHLY and CDR2 FYNNEI. The CDR3 spans 14 residues. In DNA form, the CDR3 reads TGTGCCAGCAGTGACAGAGACATTTACAATGAGCAGTTCTTC. Protein: CASSDRDIYNEQFF.

This rearrangement joins TRBV20-1 to TRBJ2-7, with D perhaps matching TRBD2 (5 bases). Looked up from germline, CDR1 is DFQATT and CDR2 is SNEGSKA (reference sequence). Trimming stripped 4 bases from V and 2 bases from J, with 15 bases between. The CDR3 has 14 residues. The CDR3 loop reads CSANDYKGAYEQYF. The CDR3 DNA reads as TGCAGTGCTAATGACTACAAAGGAGCCTACGAGCAGTACTTC.

This chain joins TRBV2 and TRBJ1-6, with TRBD1 identical over 10 bases. The length of the CDR3 is 13 residues. Germline assignment: CDR1 SNHLY and CDR2 FYNNEI. With 6 bases clipped from V and 7 bases from J, the junction kept 0 bases outside the gene matches. The CDR3 DNA sequence: TGTGCCAGCAGGGGACAGGGGAATTCACCCCTCCACTTT. Translated: CASRGQGNSPLHF.

Comment on this clone: In the same sample, other DNA sequences code for this CDR3. The chain employs TRBV5-1 and TRBJ1-1; 8 bases fit TRBD1. Germline V gene data show CDR1 as SGHRS and CDR2 as YFSETQ. The CDR3 covers 14 residues. V shed 1 base and J 4 bases; nucleotides not matched to a gene: 3. This CDR3 is CASSLNTGGTEAFF. CDR3 nucleotides: TGCGCCAGCAGCTTGAACACAGGGGGCACTGAAGCTTTCTTT.

The count of this clone is one. The rearrangement uses TRBV7-2 and TRBJ2-7; 8 nucleotides align to TRBD2. CDR3 size: 16 residues. V shed 4 bases and J 4 bases; nucleotides not matched to a gene: 12. CDR1 and CDR2 (germline): SGHTA, FQGNSA. The CDR3 DNA follows: TGTGCCAGCAGCTCGACGCGGGGGGTAGGGACGTACGAGCAGTACTTC. It translates to CASSSTRGVGTYEQYF.

This chain links TRBV29-1 with TRBJ1-2; 7 positions agree with TRBD1. The length of the CDR3 is 13 residues. The germline V gene has CDR1 SQVTM and CDR2 ANQGSEA. V lost 6 bases, J lost 0 bases, and 4 bases stayed unmatched. The CDR3 spells CSVGTVSNYGYTF. Here the CDR3 DNA reads TGCAGCGTCGGGACAGTCTCTAACTATGGCTACACCTTC.

V gene TRBV28 combines with J gene TRBJ1-2; 12 bases line up with TRBD1. J lost 8 bases, V lost 6 bases, and 13 bases had no gene match. The CDR3 is made up of 16 amino acids. The germline V gene has CDR1 MDHEN and CDR2 SYDVKM. The CDR3 nucleotides are TGTGCCAGCAGGACAGTGAGGGACAGGGGGCCGCGGGGCTACACCTTC. It translates to CASRTVRDRGPRGYTF.

In this sample, this clone turned up once. The chain is built from TRBV5-4 and TRBJ1-5, with no clear D. Trimming removed 6 bases from V and 4 bases from J, with 17 bases in between. This CDR3 spans 15 amino acids. CDR1 is SGHNT and CDR2 is YYREEE in the germline V gene (reference sequence). DNA of the CDR3: TGTGCCAGCACCCCAACTCCTCAGGATAATCAGCCCCAGCATTTT. Translation gives CASTPTPQDNQPQHF.

The chain recombines TRBV12-3 or TRBV12-4 with TRBJ2-7, with no clear D. The CDR3 totals 12 residues. Deletions cut 3 bases from V and 7 bases from J, with 10 bases between. The CDR3 sequence is CASSFSRREQYF. In DNA form, the CDR3 reads TGTGCCAGCAGTTTTTCGCGGCGAGAGCAGTACTTC.

The chain combines TRBV7-8 with TRBJ2-5; D perhaps matches TRBD1 (5 bases). Germline lookup yields CDR1 SGHVS and CDR2 FQNEAQ. The CDR3 totals 13 residues. The germline V and J ends were trimmed by 5 bases and 2 bases, with 9 bases remaining between them. DNA of the CDR3: TGTGCCAGCAGCCGACAGATACAAGAGACCCAGTACTTC. Its protein is CASSRQIQETQYF. The variable domain in full, with the rest retrieved from reference TRBV7-8 and TRBJ2-5, is GAGVSQSPRYKVAKRGQDVALRCDPISGHVSLFWYQQALGQGPEFLTYFQNEAQLDKSGLPSDRFFAERPEGSVSTLKIQRTQQEDSAVYLCASSRQIQETQYFGPGTRLLVL.

The V and J genes are TRBV3-1 (or the pseudogene TRBV3-2) and TRBJ2-1; the D gene is possibly TRBD2 (6 bases). V was trimmed by 2 bases and J by 13 bases, leaving 12 bases between them. Germline CDR1 is LGHDT and CDR2 is YNNKEL (reference sequence). The CDR3 spans 12 residues. CDR3 residues: CASSQSSGNQFF. The CDR3 DNA reads TGTGCCAGCAGCCAAAGTAGCGGAAATCAGTTCTTC.

This clone was counted only a few times. The genes are TRBV5-6 and TRBJ1-2, with 8 positions matching TRBD1. The CDR3 contains 14 residues. Trimming removed 0 bases from V and 5 bases from J; junction bases left unmatched: 3. Per the germline V gene, CDR1 is SGHDT and CDR2 is YYEEEE. The CDR3 DNA reads TGTGCCAGCAGCTTGGCGGACAGGGTGTATGGCTACACCTTC. Translating gives CASSLADRVYGYTF.